This T cell receptor (beta chain) was identified during a study of blood T cells in healthy people across ages (dated by TCRdb to 2014 to 2015). For the wider study: In model experiments, roughly one uniquely barcoded TCR beta cDNA molecule per two T cells was captured by template switching. Using deep sequencing normalized with unique cDNA molecular identifiers, the study measured how TCR beta repertoire diversity changes with age. Four age groups were formed from the donors: young (average approximately 17 years), middle-aged (more than 35), aged (approximately 60) and long-lived (82). Using the same blood draw, the study looked at two additional independent replicas of 1 million unique cDNA reads for two donors, one aged 18 to 30 and the other aged 80 or older.

General findings and caveats noted by the study authors: Because donor CMV infection status was unknown, age-related changes in expanded clonotypes were potentially confounded. As age increased, observed TCR beta diversity per million T cells dropped in a roughly linear way, and a significant reduction was already evident by age about 40. Conclusive comparison of naive and antigen-experienced compartments was prevented by the profiling of bulk unsorted PBMCs. Observed TCR beta diversity correlated strongly with the percentage of naive T cells measured by flow cytometry. Compared with the aged group, the long-lived group had more naive CD4+ T cells, fewer expanded clones and increased TCR diversity, a pattern suggesting age selection. Estimates of total diversity based on one million sequenced T cells were considered lower bounds and underestimates.

As for this clonotype: The antigen it recognizes is unknown. No base quality information exists; no much larger clone differs at one position.

Reading the germline V gene gives CDR1 SGHRS and CDR2 YFSETQ. The CDR3 contains 17 residues, cysteine and phenylalanine counted. The sequence is cut down to CDR3 DNA, 51 bases in frame from base 1. A distance of 22 bases separates the germline ends of V and J, which lose 3 bases and 4 bases respectively. The library was built by means of 5' RACE. Sequencing instrument: Illumina HiSeq 2500. A second PCR of about 6 to 12 cycles was run with a J-beta primer mix and a sample-barcoded 5' primer. A unique molecular identifier was introduced onto each TCR beta cDNA molecule by a template-switch 5' adaptor carrying 12 random nucleotides. Each sample yielded at least 2.5 million CDR3-containing paired-end reads. The Mint cDNA synthesis kit, primed by a TRBC-specific oligonucleotide, was used to synthesize first-strand cDNA from all RNA. After uracil-DNA glycosylase treatment, a first 18-cycle PCR used universal primers M1SS and BC2_uni_R on all cDNA. Per the authors' processing: Each sample was normalized by randomly selecting 1 million high-quality reads, each carrying a distinct molecular identifier. Reads with shared molecular identifiers were discarded instead of being binned into consensus sequences. MiTCR, run with a Q25 quality threshold and the strictest error-elimination algorithm, handled CDR3 identification, clonotype clustering and error correction. Lower-bound total TCR beta diversity was estimated with a nonparametric unseen species model using Euler transformation. The raw public reads went through TCRdb reprocessing: fastp at Q25, MiXCR clone calling, in-frame beta chains kept. A single entry per CDR3 protein holds the most common genes and DNA from its merged rows. TCRdb, not the original authors, processed these V and J calls. This sample holds about 840,000 distinct CDR3 sequences; 25% to 35% were observed only once. Of the sample, roughly 10% falls within the top ten clones.

The donors were roughly 40 Caucasian individuals from Russia, aged 6 to 90 years, who were systemically healthy. Roughly 9 milliliters of peripheral blood were drawn from each donor into EDTA-treated Vacutainer tubes. Ficoll-Paque density-gradient centrifugation was used to isolate PBMCs, with at least 7 million per sample. Total RNA was extracted from PBMCs with Trizol reagent, with at least 6 micrograms obtained per sample. For every donor, flow cytometry on a PBMC aliquot measured the percentage of naive CD45RAhigh/CD27high T cells. The same sample was also studied in work on T cells of mothers and their children. From that second study: Nine systemically healthy Caucasian individuals, comprising three mothers and their six children, were included as donors. cDNA synthesis consumed the entire amount of extracted RNA, loaded at approximately 1.6 ug RNA in each 15 ul reaction. In the second PCR, the M1S primer added sample barcodes and 2-4 random nucleotides. Over 9.5 million TCR beta CDR3 reads were obtained for each mother, and around 2.7 million reads were obtained for each child. TCR recombination output is similarly shaped by thymic selection in related and unrelated pairs, with a minor effect exerted by inherited differences. Normalized repertoire overlap was always slightly but never significantly higher in related than unrelated mother-child pairs. No persistent microchimeric T cell clones were found, with a detection sensitivity of approximately 100 clones per million clonotypes. To look for features that set related mother-child pairs apart from unrelated individuals, the researchers ran deep NGS to compare the TCR beta repertoires of mothers and children. The mean age was about 40 +/- 4 years for the mothers and approximately 11 +/- 4 years for the children. After adapter ligation was performed with NEBNext reagents, the libraries were sequenced on an Illumina HiSeq 2000 with 100+100 nt paired-end reads. To prevent cross-contamination, the mother and child libraries were prepared a month apart and were sequenced in separate runs. For each donor, between roughly 450,000 and 2,300,000 distinct TCR beta clonotypes were identified. Naive TCR beta clonotypes were estimated from low-frequency clonotypes matched to each donor's FACS-determined naive share, without sorting.

The chain links TRBV5-1 with TRBJ1-1; a tentative D call is TRBD1 (6 bases match). The clonotype originates from a woman in her forties in good health. Specimen: blood. The DNA sequence is TGCGCCAGCAGCTCCTTCATCAGGACAGCTCGGGGCACTGAAGCTTTCTTT. Its product reads: CASSSFIRTARGTEAFF.